This TCR beta chain was retrieved from a study of T-cell reconstitution after alpha-beta-depleted transplantation in children. As it was prepared, the TCRbeta library received unique molecular identifiers. TCRdb analysed the PCR reads with MiXCR anew, one entry per CDR3 protein. The table has a few hundred thousand distinct CDR3 sequences, around 18% seen once. This clonotype appeared a few times. This CDR3 has 14 amino acids. V shed 7 bases, J shed 4 bases, and the junction held 10 bases outside the gene matches. CDR1 and CDR2 (germline): SQVTM, ANQGSEA. The J gene is TRBJ1-2, the V gene TRBV29-1; TRBD1 matches 9 bases. This sample comprised PBMCs from the stem cell graft donor, obtained from the stem cell graft. The receptor comes from a human donor who donated a stem cell graft to a child with acute lymphoblastic leukemia. In nucleotides, the CDR3 is TGCAGCGCTGAGGACAGGGGCCCCTTCTATGGCTACACCTTC. Its protein is CSAEDRGPFYGYTF.